This is a list of T cell receptor beta chains from one sample in a study of post-analysis software for immune sequencing data. MiXCR, run by TCRdb on the PCR reads, gives a single entry per CDR3 protein. The sample lists about 200,000 distinct CDR3 sequences; 25% to 30% were seen once. The sequenced sample was blood. The source is a girl younger than 18 with multiple sclerosis. Both conserved end residues are part of each CDR3. The D gene is left open where the match is weak. Expanded clones get a size class; other rows say once, few or many, or leave the size out.

V gene	J gene	clone size	D gene	CDR3 DNA	CDR3 protein
TRBV9	TRBJ2-1	.	.	TGTGCCAGCAGCGTAGACGGGGCGACGTACAATGAGCAGTTCTTC	CASSVDGATYNEQFF
TRBV20-1	TRBJ2-1	many	.	TGCAGTGCTAGGCAGGGGCCGGGGAATGAGCAGTTCTTC	CSARQGPGNEQFF
TRBV12-3/TRBV12-4	TRBJ2-1	many	.	TGTGCCAGCAGCCAGCAAATAGCGACCTCCTACAATGAGCAGTTCTTC	CASSQQIATSYNEQFF
TRBV20-1	TRBJ2-7	many	.	TGCAGTGTGAAGGGGGCCTACGAGCAGTACTTC	CSVKGAYEQYF
TRBV4-1	TRBJ2-1	many	TRBD1	TGCGCCAGCAGCCAAGGTGCAGGGACAGAGGACTACAATGAGCAGTTCTTC	CASSQGAGTEDYNEQFF
TRBV29-1	TRBJ2-3	many	TRBD2	TGCAGCGTTGAAGCTGTAGCGGGAGGGCCCTCAGATACGCAGTATTTT	CSVEAVAGGPSDTQYF
TRBV5-1	TRBJ2-7	many	.	TGCGCCAGCAGCTTGGACAGGGATAACGAGCAGTACTTC	CASSLDRDNEQYF
TRBV9	TRBJ2-7	many	TRBD1	TGTGCCAGCAGCGTAGCCCCGACAGGGAACGGCGAGCAGTACTTC	CASSVAPTGNGEQYF
TRBV10-3	TRBJ2-7	many	TRBD2	TGTGCCATCAGAAAATTAGCGGGAGGGAAGAGCGGCGAGCAGTACTTC	CAIRKLAGGKSGEQYF
TRBV28	TRBJ2-7	few	.	TGTGCCGGAAAGGGGTCTACGTCCTACGAGCAGTACTTC	CAGKGSTSYEQYF
TRBV28	TRBJ1-1	.	.	TGTGCCAGCCCTCAAGGAAGGGGGACCGGGACACTCAACACTGAAGCTTTCTTT	CASPQGRGTGTLNTEAFF
TRBV12-3/TRBV12-4	TRBJ2-1	.	.	TGTGCCAGCAGTTTAACAGGGAGGAATGAGCAGTTCTTC	CASSLTGRNEQFF
TRBV5-1	TRBJ2-1	many	TRBD1	TGCGCCAGCAGCGTGGGACAGCGAGACAATGAGCAGTTCTTC	CASSVGQRDNEQFF
TRBV12-3/TRBV12-4	TRBJ2-7	many	.	TGTGCCAGCAGTTTAGTAGGGCCGCGAGAGCAGTACTTC	CASSLVGPREQYF
TRBV15	TRBJ2-3	.	.	TGTGCCACCAGCAGAGGTTGGGGCCAGTCAGGTACGCAGTATTTT	CATSRGWGQSGTQYF
TRBV7-9	TRBJ1-2	few	.	TGTGCCAGCAGCCCTGTTGGGTTAGCTAACTATGGCTACACCTTC	CASSPVGLANYGYTF
TRBV7-9	TRBJ2-2	few	.	TGTGCCGTAACAGGGCCCGGGGAGCTGTTTTTT	CAVTGPGELFF
TRBV28	TRBJ2-7	few	TRBD1	TGTGCCAGCAGTTCCCGGACAGGGTTATCTTTCGAGCAGTACTTC	CASSSRTGLSFEQYF
TRBV4-1	TRBJ1-2	many	TRBD1	TGCGCCAGCAGCCAAGCGGACAGGGGGCGCAAGTGGTATGGCTACACCTTC	CASSQADRGRKWYGYTF
TRBV20-1	TRBJ2-3	.	.	TGCAGTGCTTCAGGAGCGGCCCCCTACAATGAGCAGTATTTT	CSASGAAPYNEQYF
TRBV5-1	TRBJ1-4	few	.	TGCGCCAGCAGCTTAACCACAGGCGTCGGAAAACTGTTTTTT	CASSLTTGVGKLFF
TRBV7-8	TRBJ2-7	many	.	TGTGCCAGCAGCTTAGGACGGGGCTATGGGGGTTCGTACGAGCAGTACTTC	CASSLGRGYGGSYEQYF
TRBV7-9	TRBJ2-1	many	.	TGTGCCAGCAGCTCTCGGGCAGGCCTCCACAATGAGCAGTTCTTC	CASSSRAGLHNEQFF
TRBV29-1	TRBJ1-1	.	.	TGCAGCGCTACGGGGGTCCTAGACACTGAAGCTTTCTTT	CSATGVLDTEAFF
TRBV5-1	TRBJ1-2	few	TRBD1	TGCGCCAGCAGCTTTCAGGGGGGGATCGATGGCTACACCTTC	CASSFQGGIDGYTF